This record looks at one T cell receptor beta chain sequence and its context. Its target is not known. Use of 60 Vbeta and 13 Jbeta primers characterized the PCR. Sequencing used immunoSEQ multiplex PCR; TCRdb keeps in-frame clones, though not all of them. The sample data list approximately 120,000 clones. The data originate from a study of cytomegalovirus exposure and HLA in healthy donors. Healthy individuals who donated bone marrow served as the donors. Findings of the study overall: Earlier analysis looked at TCR beta V segments, and most were productive about 90% or about 30% of the time. In a later analysis, TCR beta V- and J-gene trimming was associated with a missense DCLRE1C variant.

The CDR3 spans 15 residues. Germline V CDR1 and CDR2: MNHNS, SASEGT. V was shortened by 4 bases and J by 5 bases, with 18 bases between the two germline ends. The TCR was taken from a young man in good health and CMV-seronegative. Sequencing was performed on PBMCs. The V call is TRBV6-1, the J call TRBJ2-7; maybe TRBD2 (6 bases). CDR3 residues: CASSAGGESWDEQYF. The CDR3, as DNA: TGTGCCAGCAGTGCCGGCGGGGAGAGCTGGGACGAGCAGTACTTC.